This T cell receptor (beta chain) was sequenced for a study of T cells expressing NK-cell markers. Looking at the study overall: In the group of eight sequenced donors, seven were HCMV-seropositive and one was seronegative.

TCRdb re-called the 5' RACE reads, yielding one record per CDR3 amino acid sequence without DNA. This table lists approximately 460,000 distinct CDR3 sequences. Overall study results and limits: Whether expanded NKG2C-expressing T cell clones recognize HCMV is unknown. The same clonotypes also predominated in the CD3+CD56-NKG2C+ fraction of a handful of donors.

Germline V gene data show CDR1 as GTSNPN and CDR2 as SVGIG (reference sequence). The CDR3 consists of 12 residues. Remarks on this clonotype: The antigen is undetermined.

The sequence came from a woman aged 18-70 years in good health. The chain combines TRBV30 with TRBJ1-2; TCRdb's assignment of TRBD1 cannot be checked, as there is no DNA. Sequencing was performed on blood T cells: a sorted CD56 or NKG2C T cell subset, CD4+ or CD8+ T cells, or bulk PBMC T cells (not recorded which). The CDR3 spells CAWSPGTGDLVF.